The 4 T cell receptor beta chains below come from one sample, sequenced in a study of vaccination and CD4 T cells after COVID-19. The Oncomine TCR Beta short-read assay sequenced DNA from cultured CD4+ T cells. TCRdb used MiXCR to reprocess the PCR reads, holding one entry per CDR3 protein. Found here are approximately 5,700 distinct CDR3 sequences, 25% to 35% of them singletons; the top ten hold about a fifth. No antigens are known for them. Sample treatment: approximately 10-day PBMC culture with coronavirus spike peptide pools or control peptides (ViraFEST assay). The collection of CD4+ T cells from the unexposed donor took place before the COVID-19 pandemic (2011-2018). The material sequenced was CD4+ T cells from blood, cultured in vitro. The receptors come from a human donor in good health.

CDR3: CASSRDEFASSYEQYF. DNA for the CDR3: TGCGCCAGCAGCCGTGATGAATTCGCTAGCTCCTACGAGCAGTACTTC. J is TRBJ2-7 and V is TRBV5-1; D gene ambiguous. The ends were cut back, 4 bases at V and 0 bases at J, with 17 bases in the middle. Germline loops: CDR1 SGHRS, CDR2 YFSETQ. The CDR3 length is 16 residues. Variable domain in full (rest from reference TRBV5-1 and TRBJ2-7): KAGVTQTPRYLIKTRGQQVTLSCSPISGHRSVSWYQQTPGQGLQFLFEYFSETQRNKGNFPGRFSGRQFSNSRSEMNVSTLELGDSALYLCASSRDEFASSYEQYFGPGTRLTVT.

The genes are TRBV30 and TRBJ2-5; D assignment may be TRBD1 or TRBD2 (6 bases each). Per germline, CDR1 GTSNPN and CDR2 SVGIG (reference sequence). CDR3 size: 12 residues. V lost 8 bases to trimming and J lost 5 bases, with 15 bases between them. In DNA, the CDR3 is TGTGCCGGGGGGCAGAGGGTGGAGACCCAGTACTTC. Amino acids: CAGGQRVETQYF.

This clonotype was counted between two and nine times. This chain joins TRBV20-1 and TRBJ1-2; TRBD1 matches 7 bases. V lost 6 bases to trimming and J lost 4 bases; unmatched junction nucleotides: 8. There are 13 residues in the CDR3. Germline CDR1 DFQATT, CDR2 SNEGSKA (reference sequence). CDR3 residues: CSAGTDHRYGYTF. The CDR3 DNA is TGCAGTGCCGGGACAGACCACCGCTATGGCTACACCTTC.

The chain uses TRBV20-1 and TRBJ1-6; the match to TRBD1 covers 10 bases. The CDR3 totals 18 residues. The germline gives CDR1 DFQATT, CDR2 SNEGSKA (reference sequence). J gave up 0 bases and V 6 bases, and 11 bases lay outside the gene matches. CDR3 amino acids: CSAITGTGARSYNSPLHF. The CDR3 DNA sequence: TGCAGTGCCATAACAGGGACAGGGGCCCGCTCCTATAATTCACCCCTCCACTTT.